The 28 T cell receptor beta chains listed next were all sequenced from one sample in a study of a mutant IDH1 vaccine in newly diagnosed glioma. The time point denotes: week 11, during vaccination. Every vaccination contained 300 ug of the mutant IDH1 20-mer peptide and was paired with topical imiquimod. Here immunoSEQ multiplex PCR was the method, and the copy in TCRdb shows in-frame clones only, minus some. The repertoire includes some 23,000 clones, roughly two thirds of them detected once, and around 10% sits in the top ten. No antigens are known for them. The sample consisted of peripheral blood mononuclear cells (PBMCs), taken from a glioma patient whose treatment included an IDH1 peptide vaccine. These receptors all come from a man aged 18 to 30 with glioma. Some clones in this sample may be carry-over from other donors' samples.

The rearrangement joins TRBV18 to TRBJ1-3, with no clear D. V lost 2 bases and J lost 0, with 11 bases in between. Germline-derived CDR1 and CDR2 are KGHSH and LQKENI. The CDR3 is made up of 16 amino acids. The CDR3 coding sequence is TGTGCCAGCTCACCAACAACATTGAGCTCTGGAAACACCATATATTTT. It encodes CASSPTTLSSGNTIYF. Together with reference TRBV18 and TRBJ1-3, the CDR3 gives the full variable domain: NAGVMQNPRHLVRRRGQEARLRCSPMKGHSHVYWYRQLPEEGLKFMVYLQKENIIDESGMPKERFSAEFPKEGPSILRIQQVVRGDSAAYFCASSPTTLSSGNTIYFGEGSWLTVV.

This rearrangement joins TRBV5-1 to TRBJ1-1; D is unclear. Deletions cut 3 bases from V and 4 bases from J, with 7 bases between. This CDR3 is built from 12 residues. Germline-derived CDR1 and CDR2 are SGHRS and YFSETQ. DNA of the CDR3: TGCGCCAGCAGCTCCACTACCACTGAAGCTTTCTTT. Residues: CASSSTTTEAFF.

This chain connects TRBV7-2 to TRBJ1-1; D ambiguous. The CDR3 is 16 residues long. The V gene's germline CDR1 is SGHTA and CDR2 FQGNSA. Deletions cut 1 base from V and 1 base from J, with 13 bases between. CDR3 residues: CASSLGWQATNTEAFF. The CDR3 nucleotides are TGTGCCAGCAGCTTAGGTTGGCAGGCTACGAACACTGAAGCTTTCTTT.

The rearrangement joins TRBV5-1 to TRBJ1-2, with unresolved D. The CDR3 covers 13 residues. V was cut by 4 bases and J by 3 bases, with 10 bases left in between. The germline V gene has CDR1 SGHRS and CDR2 YFSETQ. The CDR3 reads CASSREGDYGYTF. In DNA form, the CDR3 reads TGCGCCAGCAGCCGCGAGGGCGACTATGGCTACACCTTC.

This clone was seen just once. The chain couples TRBV7-8 to TRBJ2-7, with D maybe TRBD1 (6 bases). This CDR3 is built from 14 residues. V gave up 1 base and J gave up 7 bases, with 14 bases separating them. Germline CDR1 SGHVS, CDR2 FQNEAQ. The chain's CDR3 is CASSLEGHWWEQYF. For the CDR3, the DNA is TGTGCCAGCAGCTTAGAGGGACACTGGTGGGAGCAGTACTTC.

The V call is TRBV14, the J call TRBJ1-1; D remains unclear. The CDR3 runs to 17 residues. Trimming shortened V by 0 bases and J by 10 bases, and 24 bases separated the two germline ends. Germline lookup yields CDR1 SGHDN and CDR2 FVKESK. The chain's CDR3 is CASSQDGGGVIHLAAFF. Here the CDR3 DNA reads TGTGCCAGCAGCCAAGACGGCGGCGGGGTTATTCATCTTGCAGCTTTCTTT.

The sample holds a few counts of this clone. This CDR3 is CASSQGGLGGGLRAFF. The CDR3 nucleotides are TGCGCCAGCAGCCAAGGTGGGTTAGGAGGGGGACTCAGGGCTTTCTTT. The genes are TRBV4-1 and TRBJ1-1; D may be TRBD1 (6 bases). Per the germline V gene, CDR1 is MGHRA and CDR2 is YSYEKL. V lost 1 base and J 11 bases, leaving 23 bases between the germline ends. The CDR3 runs to 16 residues.

This clone was detected a few times. CDR3 in DNA: TGCGCCAGCAGCCAAGATACAGGGTTTGCCGGGGAGCTGTTTTTT. The encoded protein is CASSQDTGFAGELFF. The gene calls are TRBV4-1 and TRBJ2-2, with a tentative D call TRBD1 (6 bases). Germline CDR1 is MGHRA and CDR2 is YSYEKL. V was clipped by 0 bases and J by 6 bases, with 11 bases between them. The CDR3 has 15 amino acids.

The rearrangement uses TRBV2 and TRBJ2-5, with 7 bases lining up with TRBD2. CDR3 length: 15 amino acids. V lost 7 bases to trimming and J lost 4 bases; unmatched junction nucleotides: 12. Germline lookup yields CDR1 SNHLY and CDR2 FYNNEI. As DNA, the CDR3 is TGTGCCAGCATGAAGGATGTAGCGGGTTTAGAGACCCAGTACTTC. Translated, it gives CASMKDVAGLETQYF.

The rearrangement uses TRBV4-3 and TRBJ1-2; TRBD1 might be the D (5 bases). Germline CDR1 and CDR2: LGHNA and YSLEER. Between the trimmed V and J ends, which lost 0 bases and 6 bases, there was a span of 29 bases. The CDR3 loop spans 20 amino acids. The DNA of the CDR3 is TGCGCCAGCAGCCAAGATTCCGTTGTACAGGCTTTTCGCCAAAGGGATGGCTACACCTTC. This encodes CASSQDSVVQAFRQRDGYTF.

This clone has only a few counts. This chain uses TRBV29-1 with TRBJ2-2, with 10 positions matching TRBD2. Germline CDR1 is SQVTM and CDR2 is ANQGSEA. The CDR3 sequence is 16 residues long. V dropped 6 bases and J dropped 5; count of bases not matched to a gene: 12. CDR3 bases: TGCAGCGTCCTGAGTCCCCTAGCGGGAGTGACCGGGGAGCTGTTTTTT. Its translation: CSVLSPLAGVTGELFF.

The J gene is TRBJ1-2, the V gene TRBV30; possible D gene TRBD1, 6 bases. Germline loops: CDR1 GTSNPN, CDR2 SVGIG (reference sequence). CDR3 size: 15 residues. V was trimmed by 3 bases and J by 1 base, leaving 15 bases between them. CDR3 protein: CAWRLGGANNYGYTF. The CDR3 DNA reads as TGTGCCTGGAGGCTGGGGGGGGCCAATAACTATGGCTACACCTTC. Together with reference TRBV30 and TRBJ1-2, the CDR3 gives the full variable domain: SQTIHQWPATLVQPVGSPLSLECTVEGTSNPNLYWYRQAAGRGLQLLFYSVGIGQISSEVPQNLSASRPQDRQFILSSKKLLLSDSGFYLCAWRLGGANNYGYTFGSGTRLTVV.

This rearrangement joins TRBV15 to TRBJ1-2; 12 positions match TRBD1. The CDR3 totals 16 residues. Germline V gives CDR1 LNHNV, CDR2 YYDKDF (reference sequence). V was pared by 1 base and J by 6 bases, with 6 bases of the junction left unmatched. DNA of the CDR3: TGTGCCACCAGCAGAGGACCCGGGACAGGGGGCGATGGCTACACCTTC. It is translated as CATSRGPGTGGDGYTF.

The chain couples TRBV11-2 to TRBJ1-6, with D hard to call. This CDR3 has 17 amino acids. Trimming pared 3 bases from V and 3 bases from J, leaving 15 bases between. The germline CDR1 and CDR2 sequences are SGHAT and FQNNGV. DNA for the CDR3: TGTGCCAGCAGCTTTAACCAGCCTGAAATCTATAATTCACCCCTCCACTTT. Amino acid sequence: CASSFNQPEIYNSPLHF.

The V call is TRBV9, the J call TRBJ2-7, with D hard to call. Per germline, CDR1 SGDLS and CDR2 YYNGEE. V shed 3 bases and J shed 9 bases, with 13 bases lying between them. The CDR3 runs 12 residues. CDR3 nucleotide sequence: TGTGCCAGCAGCGACGAGCTAGGTGGGCAGTACTTC. As protein: CASSDELGGQYF.

The chain has TRBV7-3 and TRBJ2-3, with 10 positions matching TRBD2. The CDR3 totals 14 residues. The germline V gene encodes CDR1 SGHTA and CDR2 FQGTGA. The trim removed 2 bases at V and 10 bases at J, leaving 6 bases unmatched. The CDR3 sequence is CASSLGSGTSAQYF. The CDR3 bases are TGTGCCAGCAGCTTAGGCTCCGGGACTAGCGCGCAGTATTTT.

The chain joins TRBV7-2 to TRBJ1-2, with a tentative D call TRBD1 (6 bases). The germline V gene has CDR1 SGHTA and CDR2 FQGNSA. Trimming took 5 bases from V and 4 from J, leaving 8 bases between them. The CDR3 is made up of 12 amino acids. In nucleotides, the CDR3 is TGTGCCAGCAGCGTACAGGGCTATGGCTACACCTTC. Its translation is CASSVQGYGYTF.

The J gene is TRBJ1-2, the V gene TRBV14, with D perhaps matching TRBD1 (5 bases). V shed 3 bases and J shed 6 bases, with 14 bases lying between them. CDR1 and CDR2 from the germline V gene are SGHDN and FVKESK. The CDR3 totals 14 residues. The CDR3: CASSHGRVKDGYTF. For the CDR3, the DNA is TGTGCCAGCAGCCATGGCAGGGTTAAGGATGGCTACACCTTC.

This clone was detected a few times. The CDR3 loop reads CASSPEGAGARPQHF. The DNA of the CDR3 is TGTGCCAGCAGCCCCGAAGGGGCAGGTGCTCGGCCCCAGCATTTT. The chain employs TRBV7-9 and TRBJ1-5; possible D gene TRBD1, 5 bases. The CDR3 totals 15 residues. V gave up 5 bases and J gave up 9 bases, with 20 bases separating them. CDR1 is SEHNR and CDR2 is FQNEAQ in the germline V gene (reference sequence).

This clone was counted a few times. The chain recombines TRBV2 with TRBJ2-1, with D unclear. Germline-derived CDR1 and CDR2 are SNHLY and FYNNEI. V was pared by 4 bases and J by 7 bases, with 5 bases between. The CDR3 loop spans 11 amino acids. The CDR3 region has the DNA TGTGCCAGCAGTGCGTGGAATGAGCAGTTCTTC. Its protein is CASSAWNEQFF.

The J gene is TRBJ1-1, the V gene TRBV7-2; weak D call: TRBD1 (6 bases). V lost 2 bases to trimming and J lost 4 bases, with 11 bases between them. CDR3 size: 14 residues. Per germline, CDR1 SGHTA and CDR2 FQGNSA. The CDR3 region is CASSLQGRSTEAFF. As DNA, the CDR3 is TGTGCCAGCAGCTTACAGGGGCGTAGCACTGAAGCTTTCTTT.

The CDR3 DNA is TGTGCCAGCAGCCCAACGTGGACGGGGGGAGGGCCCCAGCATTTT. Translation: CASSPTWTGGGPQHF. The chain recombines TRBV6-5 with TRBJ1-5, with a weak D call TRBD1 (5 bases). Looked up from germline, CDR1 is MNHEY and CDR2 is SVGAGI. The V end lost 6 bases, the J end lost 9 bases, and 21 bases lay between the germline ends. The length of the CDR3 is 15 residues.

V is TRBV5-1 and J is TRBJ2-1; D tentatively fits TRBD1 or TRBD2 (6 bases each). Germline V gene data show CDR1 as SGHRS and CDR2 as YFSETQ. This CDR3 has 12 amino acids. The V and J ends lost 2 bases and 12 bases respectively, with 12 bases between them. The CDR3 DNA follows: TGCGCCAGCAGCTTTAACGAGGGGGGGCAGTTCTTC. It encodes CASSFNEGGQFF.

V usage is TRBV5-1 and J usage is TRBJ1-1; D not resolved. V was shortened by 4 bases and J by 1 base, with 8 bases between the two germline ends. The CDR3 runs 13 residues. Germline CDR1 reads SGHRS; CDR2 reads YFSETQ. The DNA for the CDR3 is TGCGCCAGCAGCCCCCTTTCGAACACTGAAGCTTTCTTT. This gives the protein CASSPLSNTEAFF. Variable domain in full (rest from reference TRBV5-1 and TRBJ1-1): KAGVTQTPRYLIKTRGQQVTLSCSPISGHRSVSWYQQTPGQGLQFLFEYFSETQRNKGNFPGRFSGRQFSNSRSEMNVSTLELGDSALYLCASSPLSNTEAFFGQGTRLTVV.

The chain recombines TRBV5-1 with TRBJ2-1, with a weak D call TRBD2 (5 bases). Looked up from germline, CDR1 is SGHRS and CDR2 is YFSETQ. CDR3 length: 15 residues. V lost 4 bases and J lost 7, with 18 bases in between. DNA for the CDR3: TGCGCCAGCAGCGTGGGTTGGGCGGAGGCGAATGAGCAGTTCTTC. Its protein product is CASSVGWAEANEQFF.

The chain is built from TRBV6-5 and TRBJ1-4; possible D gene TRBD1, 5 bases. CDR3 length: 15 residues. CDR1 is MNHEY and CDR2 is SVGAGI in the germline V gene. The V end was cut by 6 bases, the J end by 8 bases, with 19 bases between. The CDR3 nucleotides read TGTGCCAGCAGAAGGCAGGTACTCGGGGACGAAAAACTGTTTTTT. It specifies CASRRQVLGDEKLFF.

This clone was seen once. V is TRBV10-1 and J is TRBJ1-5, with TRBD1 matching 9 bases. The trim removed 11 bases at V and 0 bases at J, leaving 17 bases unmatched. Looked up from germline, CDR1 is WNHNN and CDR2 is SYGVQD (reference sequence). CDR3 length: 18 amino acids. Here the CDR3 reads CAGGRTGGIPFSNQPQHF. The CDR3 DNA reads as TGCGCCGGGGGCCGCACAGGGGGCATCCCCTTTAGCAATCAGCCCCAGCATTTT.

The rearrangement uses TRBV5-1 and TRBJ1-1; D ambiguous. V lost 0 bases and J 2 bases, leaving 11 bases between the germline ends. Germline CDR1 SGHRS, CDR2 YFSETQ. The CDR3 loop spans 15 amino acids. The CDR3, as DNA: TGCGCCAGCAGCTTGGCGCACAGATCTAACACTGAAGCTTTCTTT. Its translation: CASSLAHRSNTEAFF.